The T cell receptor beta chain under discussion was sequenced for a study of cytomegalovirus exposure and HLA in healthy donors. The study, taken as a whole, reports: About 180 TCR beta chains were listed as cytomegalovirus-associated. First-cohort TCR clusters tended to co-occur in the approximately 120 validation repertoires, a later analysis found. Rare TCR sequences dominated, though some public TCRs recurred in many donors.

Donors came from a validation cohort of 95 to 150 subjects, distinct from the first 666-subject cohort. Sequencing was performed with immunoSEQ multiplex PCR; in TCRdb, only in-frame clones are kept and a portion is missing. In the table there are about 120,000 clones, about 83% of which are singletons. Of note for this clone: Its matching antigen is unknown. Distinct nucleotide sequences in the sample also encode this CDR3.

V was pared by 0 bases and J by 2 bases, with 4 bases between. The germline V gene encodes CDR1 SGHAT and CDR2 FQNNGV. The CDR3 runs 13 residues. The chain recombines TRBV11-2 with TRBJ1-2, with D uncertain. What was sequenced was PBMCs. The origin of this receptor is a woman in her twenties or thirties in good health and CMV-seronegative. The CDR3: CASSLDRNYGYTF. The CDR3 coding sequence is TGTGCCAGCAGCTTAGACAGGAACTATGGCTACACCTTC.